These 10 T cell receptor beta chains were all obtained from the same sample, sequenced in a study of cytomegalovirus exposure and HLA in healthy donors. Researchers ran the PCR with 60 Vbeta and 13 Jbeta primers. Data came from immunoSEQ multiplex PCR; TCRdb stores just in-frame clones and leaves some out. The sample records approximately 110,000 clones, more than 65% being singletons. The specimen sequenced was PBMCs. The receptors were sampled from a woman in her thirties or forties in good health and CMV-seropositive.

The gene calls are TRBV19 and TRBJ2-3, with TRBD1 matching over 9 bases. The CDR3 covers 14 residues. Germline V gives CDR1 LNHDA, CDR2 SQIVND (reference sequence). The ends lost 5 bases at V and 1 base at J; junction bases unmatched: 1. CDR3 nucleotide sequence: TGTGCCAGTAGTCGGGACAGGGGCACAGATACGCAGTATTTT. Translated: CASSRDRGTDTQYF.

This clone was recorded a few times. The chain couples TRBV6-6 to TRBJ1-2; 8 nucleotides line up with TRBD1. The CDR3 totals 15 residues. The germline V gene has CDR1 MNHNY and CDR2 SVGAGI (reference sequence). Trimming took 4 bases from V and 4 from J; bases not matched to a gene: 8. The CDR3 is CASSFGQGLGYGYTF. The CDR3 DNA sequence: TGTGCCAGCAGTTTCGGACAGGGTCTGGGCTATGGCTACACCTTC.

The chain joins TRBV4-1 to TRBJ2-2, with TRBD2 matching over 11 bases. This CDR3 contains 16 residues. Germline CDR1 and CDR2: MGHRA and YSYEKL. The V gene end was trimmed by 3 bases and the J gene end by 4 bases; junction bases not matched to a gene: 4. The CDR3 is CASSQYTSGSTGELFF. The DNA for the CDR3 is TGCGCCAGCAGCCAGTATACTAGCGGGAGCACCGGGGAGCTGTTTTTT.

Of note for this clone: Additional DNA sequences in this sample encode the identical CDR3. The chain carries TRBV27 and TRBJ2-6, with D perhaps matching TRBD1 (6 bases). Germline V CDR1 and CDR2: MNHEY, SMNVEV (reference sequence). V lost 5 bases to trimming and J lost 0 bases, with 8 bases between them. The CDR3 consists of 15 residues. CDR3: CASSPRGSGANVLTF. CDR3 DNA sequence: TGTGCCAGCAGTCCCAGGGGCTCTGGGGCCAACGTCCTGACTTTC.

V usage is TRBV10-3 and J usage is TRBJ2-3; TRBD1 matches 10 bases. Trimming removed 11 bases from V and 1 base from J; junction bases left unmatched: 6. This CDR3 spans 14 amino acids. Per the germline V gene, CDR1 is ENHRY and CDR2 is SYGVKD. The chain's CDR3 is CAARGTGGTDTQYF. CDR3 DNA sequence: TGTGCCGCCAGGGGGACAGGGGGCACAGATACGCAGTATTTT.

This chain links TRBV10-3 with TRBJ1-5, with 9 bases that match TRBD1. This CDR3 region has 15 residues. Per the germline V gene, CDR1 is ENHRY and CDR2 is SYGVKD. Germline trimming cut 2 bases from V and 4 bases from J; bases unmatched to any gene: 3. CDR3 bases: TGTGCCATCAGTGAGAGGACAGGGGAAAATCAGCCCCAGCATTTT. The encoded protein is CAISERTGENQPQHF.

J is TRBJ2-3 and V is TRBV27; D gene unclear. The germline CDR1 and CDR2 sequences are MNHEY and SMNVEV (reference sequence). This CDR3 has 14 amino acids. V lost 6 bases and J lost 1, with 11 bases in between. The CDR3 coding sequence is TGTGCCAGCAGCGTCCGGAGAGGCACAGATACGCAGTATTTT. Protein: CASSVRRGTDTQYF.

The rearrangement joins TRBV4-2 to TRBJ2-5, with D maybe TRBD2 (6 bases). The germline V gene has CDR1 LGHNA and CDR2 YNFKEQ. The V end was cut by 4 bases, the J end by 5 bases, with 17 bases between. This CDR3 has 15 amino acids. For the CDR3, the DNA is TGTGCCAGCAGCCCAAGGAGGGGCGCAGGGGAGACCCAGTACTTC. Protein product: CASSPRRGAGETQYF.

V and J are TRBV9 and TRBJ2-5; 11 positions match TRBD2. The V segment lost 0 bases and the J segment 3 bases; nucleotides outside the gene matches: 4. The CDR3 sequence is 16 residues long. From germline, CDR1 is SGDLS and CDR2 YYNGEE. Here the CDR3 DNA reads TGTGCCAGCAGCGTAGATATAGCGGGAGGGGAAGAGACCCAGTACTTC. It specifies CASSVDIAGGEETQYF. Full variable domain (outside the CDR3, taken from reference TRBV9 and TRBJ2-5): DSGVTQTPKHLITATGQRVTLRCSPRSGDLSVYWYQQSLDQGLQFLIQYYNGEERAKGNILERFSAQQFPDLHSELNLSSLELGDSALYFCASSVDIAGGEETQYFGPGTRLLVL.

This sequence joins TRBV6-5 and TRBJ1-4; D not certain. This CDR3 region has 16 residues. V lost 2 bases to trimming and J lost 0 bases, with 10 bases between them. CDR1 MNHEY and CDR2 SVGAGI come from the germline V gene. This CDR3 is CASSYKDGATNEKLFF. CDR3 DNA: TGTGCCAGCAGTTACAAGGACGGGGCAACTAATGAAAAACTGTTTTTT.